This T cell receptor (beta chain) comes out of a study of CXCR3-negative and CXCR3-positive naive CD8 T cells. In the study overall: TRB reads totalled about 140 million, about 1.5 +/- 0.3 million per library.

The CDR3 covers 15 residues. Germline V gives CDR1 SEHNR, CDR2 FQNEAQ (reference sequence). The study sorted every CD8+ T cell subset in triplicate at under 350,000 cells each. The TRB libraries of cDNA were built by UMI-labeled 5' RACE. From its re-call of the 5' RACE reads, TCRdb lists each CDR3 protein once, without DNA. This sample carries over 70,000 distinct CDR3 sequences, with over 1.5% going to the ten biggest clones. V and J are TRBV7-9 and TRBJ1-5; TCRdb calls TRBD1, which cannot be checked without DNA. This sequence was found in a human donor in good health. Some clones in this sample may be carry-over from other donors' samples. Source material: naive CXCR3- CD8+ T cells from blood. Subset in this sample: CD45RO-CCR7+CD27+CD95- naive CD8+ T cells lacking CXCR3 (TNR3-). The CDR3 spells CASSFAGVADQPQHF.